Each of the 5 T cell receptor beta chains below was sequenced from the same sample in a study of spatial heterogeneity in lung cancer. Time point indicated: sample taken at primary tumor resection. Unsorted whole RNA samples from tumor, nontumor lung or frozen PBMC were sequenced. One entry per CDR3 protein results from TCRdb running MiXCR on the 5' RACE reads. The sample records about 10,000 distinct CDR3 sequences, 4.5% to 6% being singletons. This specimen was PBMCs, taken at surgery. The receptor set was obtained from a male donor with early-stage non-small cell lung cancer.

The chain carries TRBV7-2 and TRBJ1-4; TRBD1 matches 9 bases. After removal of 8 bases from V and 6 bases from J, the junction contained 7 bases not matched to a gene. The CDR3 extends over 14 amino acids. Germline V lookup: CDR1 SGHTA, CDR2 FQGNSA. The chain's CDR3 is CASFRDRGDEKLFF. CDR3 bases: TGTGCCAGCTTCAGAGACAGGGGGGATGAAAAACTGTTTTTT.

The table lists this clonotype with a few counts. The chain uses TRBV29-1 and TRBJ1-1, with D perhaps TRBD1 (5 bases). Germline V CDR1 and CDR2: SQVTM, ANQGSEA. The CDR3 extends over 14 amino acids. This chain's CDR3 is CSATRTLENTEAFF. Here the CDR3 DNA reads TGCAGTGCTACCCGGACATTGGAGAACACTGAAGCTTTCTTT.

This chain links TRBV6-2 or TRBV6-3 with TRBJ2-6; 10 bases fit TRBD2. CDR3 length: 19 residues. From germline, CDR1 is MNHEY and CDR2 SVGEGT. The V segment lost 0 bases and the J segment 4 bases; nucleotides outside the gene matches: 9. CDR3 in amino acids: CASSYSWSSGRPGANVLTF. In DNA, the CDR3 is TGTGCCAGCAGTTACTCCTGGTCTAGCGGGAGACCCGGGGCCAACGTCCTGACTTTC.

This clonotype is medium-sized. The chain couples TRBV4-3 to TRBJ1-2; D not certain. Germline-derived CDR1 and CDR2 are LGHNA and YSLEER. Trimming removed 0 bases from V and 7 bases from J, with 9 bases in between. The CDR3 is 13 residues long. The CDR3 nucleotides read TGCGCCAGCAGCCAAGATTACGGCGGTGGCTACACCTTC. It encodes CASSQDYGGGYTF.

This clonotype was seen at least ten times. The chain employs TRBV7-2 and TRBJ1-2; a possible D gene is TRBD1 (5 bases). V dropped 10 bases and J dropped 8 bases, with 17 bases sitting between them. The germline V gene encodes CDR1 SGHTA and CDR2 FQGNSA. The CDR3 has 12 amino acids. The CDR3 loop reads CANRKQEMGYTF. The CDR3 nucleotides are TGTGCCAACAGGAAACAGGAGATGGGCTACACCTTC.